These 23 T cell receptor beta chains were all obtained from the same sample, sequenced in a study of early T cells in non-severe SARS-CoV-2 infection. TCRdb redid the calling of the 5' RACE reads with MiXCR, one entry per CDR3 protein. The table includes about 33,000 distinct CDR3 sequences, approximately 6% detected once. Sequences were obtained from whole blood. All receptors come from an adult who was a healthcare worker with PCR-confirmed SARS-CoV-2 infection or an uninfected control (not recorded which).

This clonotype has a count of ten or more. The chain joins TRBV11-2 to TRBJ1-2; a weak D match, TRBD1 (6 bases). CDR3 length: 13 residues. Trimming stripped 5 bases from V and 2 bases from J, with 9 bases between. CDR1 is SGHAT, CDR2 FQNNGV, per germline. CDR3 sequence: CASSPTGNYGYTF. In nucleotides, the CDR3 is TGTGCCAGCAGCCCAACAGGGAACTATGGCTACACCTTC.

The chain has TRBV20-1 and TRBJ2-6; the D call may be TRBD1 or TRBD2 (5 bases each). The CDR3 sequence is 16 residues long. Deletions cut 6 bases from V and 0 bases from J, with 15 bases between. The germline CDR1 and CDR2 sequences are DFQATT and SNEGSKA (reference sequence). The CDR3, as DNA: TGCAGTGCCAGGGACGGACAAAGCTCTGGGGCCAACGTCCTGACTTTC. Translation gives CSARDGQSSGANVLTF.

The chain recombines TRBV4-1 with TRBJ2-2; D is unresolved. The V gene lost 1 base and the J gene lost 4 bases, with 10 bases spanning the gap. Germline CDR1 is MGHRA and CDR2 is YSYEKL. The CDR3 has 15 amino acids. The chain's CDR3 is CASSQAGPGTGELFF. The DNA for the CDR3 is TGCGCCAGCAGCCAAGCAGGACCGGGCACCGGGGAGCTGTTTTTT.

Within the sample, this clonotype is medium-sized (0.01 to 0.1%). The rearrangement joins TRBV30 to TRBJ2-3; TRBD1 agrees at 7 bases. This CDR3 is built from 14 residues. The trim removed 4 bases at V and 1 base at J, leaving 5 bases unmatched. Germline CDR1 is GTSNPN and CDR2 is SVGIG (reference sequence). This CDR3 reads CAWNHRGGTDTQYF. CDR3 bases: TGTGCCTGGAATCACAGGGGTGGCACAGATACGCAGTATTTT.

V is TRBV5-4 and J is TRBJ1-6; maybe TRBD1 (5 bases). The CDR3 is made up of 15 amino acids. Germline-derived CDR1 and CDR2 are SGHNT and YYREEE (reference sequence). V was pared by 1 base and J by 10 bases, with 15 bases between. DNA for the CDR3: TGTGCCAGCAGCTTGATGCAGGGTGGGGGATCACCCCTCCACTTT. Its translation is CASSLMQGGGSPLHF.

Many counts were recorded for this clonotype. V is TRBV7-8 and J is TRBJ1-5, with 8 positions matching TRBD1. Germline V lookup: CDR1 SGHVS, CDR2 FQNEAQ. This CDR3 contains 18 residues. V dropped 5 bases and J dropped 2; count of bases not matched to a gene: 14. Here the CDR3 reads CASSMYRGEYLGNQPQHF. The CDR3 nucleotides are TGTGCCAGCAGCATGTACAGGGGGGAGTATCTAGGCAATCAGCCCCAGCATTTT.

The chain carries TRBV28 and TRBJ2-7; 7 positions match TRBD1. V dropped 3 bases and J dropped 0; count of bases not matched to a gene: 14. Germline CDR1 is MDHEN and CDR2 is SYDVKM. This CDR3 comprises 18 residues. The CDR3 DNA reads as TGTGCCAGCAGTTTCGGGACAGAGCAAGTCGCGAACTCCTACGAGCAGTACTTC. It encodes CASSFGTEQVANSYEQYF.

This clonotype showed up many times. The chain couples TRBV14 to TRBJ2-7; D gene unclear. The V end was cut by 3 bases, the J end by 0 bases, with 12 bases between. The CDR3 extends over 15 amino acids. Germline V gene sequence: CDR1 SGHDN, CDR2 FVKESK. The chain's CDR3 is CASSHGAGTSYEQYF. CDR3 in DNA: TGTGCCAGCAGCCACGGCGCAGGAACCTCCTACGAGCAGTACTTC.

This clonotype was seen at least ten times. The chain uses TRBV5-1 and TRBJ2-7; TRBD1 matches 10 bases. V trimming: 2 bases; J trimming: 2 bases; junction bases outside the gene matches: 1. The CDR3 totals 14 residues. Germline assignment: CDR1 SGHRS and CDR2 YFSETQ. This CDR3 is CASSLDRGPYEQYF. CDR3 in DNA: TGCGCCAGCAGCTTAGACAGGGGGCCCTACGAGCAGTACTTC.

This clonotype turned up a few times. The chain combines TRBV20-1 with TRBJ1-2, with D perhaps TRBD1 (6 bases). This CDR3 is built from 15 residues. V lost 0 bases, J lost 12 bases, and 23 bases lay in between. Germline V CDR1 and CDR2: DFQATT, SNEGSKA (reference sequence). The CDR3 coding sequence is TGCAGTGCTAGAGACCCATGGCGGGACACCGTGTATCACACCTTC. It specifies CSARDPWRDTVYHTF.

The genes are TRBV7-2 and TRBJ2-5; D is possibly TRBD1 (5 bases). CDR1 is SGHTA, CDR2 FQGNSA, per germline. This CDR3 region has 17 residues. The V end was cut by 2 bases, the J end by 5 bases, with 21 bases between. CDR3 amino acids: CASSLSVMVRVLETQYF. CDR3 coding DNA: TGTGCCAGCAGCTTATCCGTCATGGTCAGGGTTTTGGAGACCCAGTACTTC.

In this sample, this clonotype turned up many times. The CDR3 DNA is TGTGCCAGCAGTCGAGGACTAGCGGGGGGCACAGATACGCAGTATTTT. As protein: CASSRGLAGGTDTQYF. V usage is TRBV6-5 and J usage is TRBJ2-3, with 13 bases aligning to TRBD2. Germline values: CDR1 MNHEY, CDR2 SVGAGI. V dropped 5 bases and J dropped 1; count of bases not matched to a gene: 3. This CDR3 has 16 amino acids.

The sample holds one count of this clonotype. The J gene is TRBJ2-5, the V gene TRBV29-1; possible D gene TRBD1, 5 bases. This CDR3 region has 12 residues. V was cut by 4 bases and J by 2 bases, with 8 bases left in between. Germline-derived CDR1 and CDR2 are SQVTM and ANQGSEA. Here the CDR3 DNA reads TGCAGCGTTGGACAGAAGCAAGAGACCCAGTACTTC. It codes for CSVGQKQETQYF.

This clonotype has a count of ten or more. The chain uses TRBV10-3 and TRBJ2-7; no clear D. This CDR3 has 12 residues. CDR1 is ENHRY, CDR2 SYGVKD, per germline. V was trimmed by 2 bases and J by 6 bases, leaving 8 bases between them. The CDR3 spells CAISEPDGEQYF. As DNA, the CDR3 is TGTGCCATCAGTGAGCCTGACGGCGAGCAGTACTTC.

In its sample, this clonotype was seen many times. The chain recombines TRBV18 with TRBJ1-1; TRBD1 is a possible D gene (5 bases). V lost 6 bases to trimming and J lost 2 bases, with 16 bases between them. Germline V gives CDR1 KGHSH, CDR2 LQKENI. CDR3 length: 15 residues. The CDR3 region has the DNA TGTGCCAGCTCGCAAACGCCAGGGAAAAACACTGAAGCTTTCTTT. It specifies CASSQTPGKNTEAFF.

The table lists this clonotype with many counts. This chain connects TRBV11-2 to TRBJ1-2; D is perhaps TRBD1 (6 bases). The CDR3 totals 16 residues. Germline-derived CDR1 and CDR2 are SGHAT and FQNNGV. V was pared by 5 bases and J by 8 bases, with 24 bases between. The CDR3 loop reads CASSPLTVPRGIGYTF. CDR3 bases: TGTGCCAGCAGCCCCTTAACCGTACCCAGGGGAATCGGCTACACCTTC.

This clonotype was recorded a few times. The V gene is TRBV11-2, the J gene TRBJ1-2; 7 bases are shared with TRBD1. Losses at the gene ends were 5 bases for V and 4 bases for J; bases not matched to a gene: 10. The CDR3 runs 15 residues. Germline CDR1 is SGHAT and CDR2 is FQNNGV. The CDR3 spells CASSRDSLPGYGYTF. CDR3 coding DNA: TGTGCCAGCAGCCGGGACAGCCTTCCTGGCTATGGCTACACCTTC.

This clonotype was observed many times. The chain has TRBV19 and TRBJ1-5; D perhaps matches TRBD1 (5 bases). The germline CDR1 and CDR2 sequences are LNHDA and SQIVND (reference sequence). The V end lost 3 bases, the J end lost 1 base, and 7 bases lay between the germline ends. This CDR3 has 14 amino acids. The CDR3 sequence is CASSMGPSNQPQHF. The DNA of the CDR3 is TGTGCCAGTAGTATGGGACCGAGCAATCAGCCCCAGCATTTT.

Many counts were recorded for this clonotype. The chain is built from TRBV20-1 and TRBJ1-5, with 7 bases matching TRBD1. CDR1 and CDR2 from the germline V gene are DFQATT and SNEGSKA (reference sequence). V dropped 1 base and J dropped 9; count of bases not matched to a gene: 9. The CDR3 runs to 14 residues. CDR3 sequence (DNA): TGCAGTGCTAGAGCTGCCGACAGGGCATCGCCCCAGCATTTT. It translates to CSARAADRASPQHF.

This clonotype occurred many times. The genes are TRBV18 and TRBJ1-4, with TRBD1 matching 10 bases. Germline trimming cut 4 bases from V and 6 bases from J; bases unmatched to any gene: 5. The CDR3 is 15 amino acids. CDR1 and CDR2 (germline): KGHSH, LQKENI. The CDR3 DNA reads TGTGCCAGCTCACTAATTGGGACAGGGGATGAAAAACTGTTTTTT. Amino acid sequence: CASSLIGTGDEKLFF.

This clonotype was observed many times. The chain employs TRBV2 and TRBJ1-1; D is possibly TRBD1 (5 bases). V lost 0 bases, J lost 6 bases, and 8 bases lay in between. Germline lookup yields CDR1 SNHLY and CDR2 FYNNEI. The CDR3 length is 13 residues. CDR3 amino acids: CASSEAGGSEAFF. Written as DNA, the CDR3 is TGTGCCAGCAGTGAAGCCGGGGGGTCTGAAGCTTTCTTT.

In its sample, this clonotype was seen many times. The chain links TRBV6-1 to TRBJ2-2, with TRBD2 matching over 11 bases. The junction had 3 bases not matched to a gene; V was cut back by 6 bases and J by 0 bases. The CDR3 sequence is 16 residues long. Germline V lookup: CDR1 MNHNS, CDR2 SASEGT. The CDR3 sequence is CASSRTSGSNTGELFF. The CDR3, as DNA: TGTGCCAGCAGCCGGACTAGCGGGTCGAACACCGGGGAGCTGTTTTTT.

This clonotype was counted ten times or more. The chain combines TRBV11-2 with TRBJ2-7, with D tentatively TRBD1 or TRBD2 (5 bases each). This CDR3 is built from 17 residues. Trimming removed 4 bases from V and 0 bases from J, with 19 bases in between. Germline V gene sequence: CDR1 SGHAT, CDR2 FQNNGV. The CDR3 loop is CASSSGGWGAPSYEQYF. In nucleotides, the CDR3 is TGTGCCAGCAGCTCAGGAGGATGGGGCGCCCCCTCCTACGAGCAGTACTTC.